This entry lists 2 T cell receptor beta chains sequenced from one sample in a study of cytomegalovirus exposure and HLA in healthy donors. 13 Jbeta primers and 60 Vbeta primers were used for the PCR. TCRdb's table, derived via immunoSEQ multiplex PCR, lists solely in-frame clones and lacks some. The table shows about 43,000 clones, with roughly 63% occurring only once. The source material was PBMCs. All receptors come from a man aged 55 to 70 in good health and CMV-seropositive.

V is TRBV5-1 and J is TRBJ2-7, with 9 bases matching TRBD2. The trim removed 4 bases at V and 0 bases at J, leaving 11 bases unmatched. Looked up from germline, CDR1 is SGHRS and CDR2 is YFSETQ. The CDR3 loop spans 17 amino acids. The CDR3 nucleotides are TGCGCCAGCAGCCAATCCATCTCTAGCGGGAACTCCTACGAGCAGTACTTC. Translating gives CASSQSISSGNSYEQYF. Complete variable domain (other parts from reference TRBV5-1 and TRBJ2-7): KAGVTQTPRYLIKTRGQQVTLSCSPISGHRSVSWYQQTPGQGLQFLFEYFSETQRNKGNFPGRFSGRQFSNSRSEMNVSTLELGDSALYLCASSQSISSGNSYEQYFGPGTRLTVT.

The chain uses TRBV7-9 and TRBJ2-1; D is perhaps TRBD1 (6 bases). Germline V gene data show CDR1 as SEHNR and CDR2 as FQNEAQ (reference sequence). Trimming pared 5 bases from V and 7 bases from J, leaving 9 bases between. The CDR3 is 12 residues long. In DNA, the CDR3 is TGTGCCAGCAGCACCCAGGGGAATGAGCAGTTCTTC. Translating gives CASSTQGNEQFF. The variable domain in full, with the rest retrieved from reference TRBV7-9 and TRBJ2-1, is DTGVSQNPRHKITKRGQNVTFRCDPISEHNRLYWYRQTLGQGPEFLTYFQNEAQLEKSRLLSDRFSAERPKGSFSTLEIQRTEQGDSAMYLCASSTQGNEQFFGPGTRLTVL.